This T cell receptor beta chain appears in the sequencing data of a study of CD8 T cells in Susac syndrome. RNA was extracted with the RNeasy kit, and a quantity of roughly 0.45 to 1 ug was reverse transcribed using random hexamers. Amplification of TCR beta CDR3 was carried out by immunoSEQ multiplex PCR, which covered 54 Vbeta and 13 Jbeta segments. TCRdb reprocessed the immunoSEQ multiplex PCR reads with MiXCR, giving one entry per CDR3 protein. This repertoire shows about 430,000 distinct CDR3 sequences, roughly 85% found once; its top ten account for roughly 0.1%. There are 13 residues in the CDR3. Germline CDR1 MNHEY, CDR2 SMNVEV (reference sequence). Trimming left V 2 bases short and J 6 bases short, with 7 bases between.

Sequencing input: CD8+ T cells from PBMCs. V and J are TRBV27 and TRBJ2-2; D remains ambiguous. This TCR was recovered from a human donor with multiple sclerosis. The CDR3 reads CASSLRVAGELFF. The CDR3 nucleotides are TGTGCCAGCAGTTTAAGGGTCGCCGGGGAGCTGTTTTTT.